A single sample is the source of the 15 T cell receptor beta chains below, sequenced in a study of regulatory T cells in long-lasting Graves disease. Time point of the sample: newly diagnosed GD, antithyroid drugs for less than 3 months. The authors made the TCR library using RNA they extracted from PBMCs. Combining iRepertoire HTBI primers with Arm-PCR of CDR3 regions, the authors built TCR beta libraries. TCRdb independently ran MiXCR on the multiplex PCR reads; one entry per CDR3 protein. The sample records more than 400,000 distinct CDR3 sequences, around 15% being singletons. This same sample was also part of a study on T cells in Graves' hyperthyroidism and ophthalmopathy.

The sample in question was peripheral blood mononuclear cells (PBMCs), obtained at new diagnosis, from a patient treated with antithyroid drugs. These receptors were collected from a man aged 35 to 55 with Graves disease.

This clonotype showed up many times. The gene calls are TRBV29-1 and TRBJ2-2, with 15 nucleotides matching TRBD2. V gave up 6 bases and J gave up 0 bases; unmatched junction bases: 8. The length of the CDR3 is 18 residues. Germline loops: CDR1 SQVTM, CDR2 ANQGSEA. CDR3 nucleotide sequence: TGCAGCGTCACAAGGACTAGCGGGAGGGCCCCGAACACCGGGGAGCTGTTTTTT. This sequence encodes CSVTRTSGRAPNTGELFF.

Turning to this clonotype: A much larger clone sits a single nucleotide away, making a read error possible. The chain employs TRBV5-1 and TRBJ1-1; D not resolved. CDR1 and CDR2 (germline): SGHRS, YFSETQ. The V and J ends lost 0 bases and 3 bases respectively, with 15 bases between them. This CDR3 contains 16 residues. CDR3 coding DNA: TGCGCCAGCAGCTTGGGGGCAGGCGTAACACACACTGAAGCTTTCTTT. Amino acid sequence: CASSLGAGVTHTEAFF.

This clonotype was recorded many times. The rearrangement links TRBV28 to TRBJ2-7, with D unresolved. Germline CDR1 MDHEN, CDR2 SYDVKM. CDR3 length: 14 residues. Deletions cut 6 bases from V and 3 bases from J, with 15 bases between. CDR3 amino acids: CASSQDRGLYEQYF. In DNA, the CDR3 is TGTGCCAGCAGCCAAGATCGTGGTCTCTACGAGCAGTACTTC.

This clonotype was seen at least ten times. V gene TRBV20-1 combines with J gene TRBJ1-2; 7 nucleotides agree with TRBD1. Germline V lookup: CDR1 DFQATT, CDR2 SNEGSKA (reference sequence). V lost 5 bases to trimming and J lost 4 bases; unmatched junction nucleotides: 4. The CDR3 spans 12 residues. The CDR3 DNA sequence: TGCAGTGCTCGACAGGGTCTCTATGGCTACACCTTC. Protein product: CSARQGLYGYTF.

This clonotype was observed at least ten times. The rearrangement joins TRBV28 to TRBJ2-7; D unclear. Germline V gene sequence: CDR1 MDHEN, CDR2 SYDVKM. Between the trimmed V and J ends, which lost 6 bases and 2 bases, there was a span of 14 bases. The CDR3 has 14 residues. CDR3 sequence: CASSQPTSAYEQYF. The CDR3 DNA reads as TGTGCCAGCAGCCAACCGACGTCAGCCTACGAGCAGTACTTC.

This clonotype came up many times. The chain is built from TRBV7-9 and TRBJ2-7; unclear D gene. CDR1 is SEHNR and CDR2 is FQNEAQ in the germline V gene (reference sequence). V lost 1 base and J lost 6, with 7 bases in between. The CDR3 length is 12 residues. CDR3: CASSLGAAEQYF. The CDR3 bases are TGTGCCAGCAGCTTAGGAGCAGCCGAGCAGTACTTC.

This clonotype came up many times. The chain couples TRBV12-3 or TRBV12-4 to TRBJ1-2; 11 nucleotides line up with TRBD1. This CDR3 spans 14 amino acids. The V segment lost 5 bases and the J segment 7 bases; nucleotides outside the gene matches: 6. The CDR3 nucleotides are TGTGCCAGCAGTCCAGGACAGGGGGCGGGTGGCTACACCTTC. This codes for CASSPGQGAGGYTF.

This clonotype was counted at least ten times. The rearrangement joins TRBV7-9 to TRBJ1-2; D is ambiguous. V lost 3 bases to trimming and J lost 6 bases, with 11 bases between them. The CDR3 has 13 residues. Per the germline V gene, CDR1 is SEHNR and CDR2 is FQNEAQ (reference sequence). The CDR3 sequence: CASSLAVQNGYTF. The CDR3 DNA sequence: TGTGCCAGCAGCTTGGCCGTGCAGAATGGCTACACCTTC.

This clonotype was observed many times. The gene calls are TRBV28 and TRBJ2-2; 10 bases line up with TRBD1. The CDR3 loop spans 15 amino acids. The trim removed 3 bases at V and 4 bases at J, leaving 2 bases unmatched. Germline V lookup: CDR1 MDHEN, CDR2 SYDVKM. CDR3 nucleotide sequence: TGTGCCAGCAGTTTCCGGGACAGGGGCACCGGGGAGCTGTTTTTT. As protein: CASSFRDRGTGELFF.

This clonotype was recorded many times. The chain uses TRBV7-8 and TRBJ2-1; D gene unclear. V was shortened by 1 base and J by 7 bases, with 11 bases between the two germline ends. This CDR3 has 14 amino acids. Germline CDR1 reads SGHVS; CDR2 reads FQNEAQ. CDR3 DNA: TGTGCCAGCAGCTTAGTAAGGGTGTGGAATGAGCAGTTCTTC. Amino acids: CASSLVRVWNEQFF.

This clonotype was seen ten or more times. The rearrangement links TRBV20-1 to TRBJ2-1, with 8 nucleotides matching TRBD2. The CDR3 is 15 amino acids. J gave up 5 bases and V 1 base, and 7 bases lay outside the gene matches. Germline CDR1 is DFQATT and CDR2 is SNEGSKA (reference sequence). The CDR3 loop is CSARVTAGVHNEQFF. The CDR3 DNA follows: TGCAGTGCTAGAGTAACAGCGGGAGTCCACAATGAGCAGTTCTTC.

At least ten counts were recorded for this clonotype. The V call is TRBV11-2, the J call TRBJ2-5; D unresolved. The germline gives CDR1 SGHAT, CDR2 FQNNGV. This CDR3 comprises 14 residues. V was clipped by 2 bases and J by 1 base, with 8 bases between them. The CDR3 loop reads CASSLRSSQETQYF. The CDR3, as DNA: TGTGCCAGCAGCTTACGAAGCAGCCAAGAGACCCAGTACTTC. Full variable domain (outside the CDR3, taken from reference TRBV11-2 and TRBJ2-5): EAGVAQSPRYKIIEKRQSVAFWCNPISGHATLYWYQQILGQGPKLLIQFQNNGVVDDSQLPKDRFSAERLKGVDSTLKIQPAKLEDSAVYLCASSLRSSQETQYFGPGTRLLVL.

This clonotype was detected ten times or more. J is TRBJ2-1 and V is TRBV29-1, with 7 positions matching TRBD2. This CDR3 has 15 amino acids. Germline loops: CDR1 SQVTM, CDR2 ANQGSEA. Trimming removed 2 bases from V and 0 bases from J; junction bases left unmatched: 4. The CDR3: CSVEFSGRSYNEQFF. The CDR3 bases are TGCAGCGTTGAATTTAGCGGGCGCTCCTACAATGAGCAGTTCTTC.

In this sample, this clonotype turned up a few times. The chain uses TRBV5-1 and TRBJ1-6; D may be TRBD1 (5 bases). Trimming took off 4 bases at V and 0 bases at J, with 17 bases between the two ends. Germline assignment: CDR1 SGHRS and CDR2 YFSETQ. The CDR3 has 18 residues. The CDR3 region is CASSPGSGKSSYNSPLHF. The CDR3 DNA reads TGCGCCAGCAGCCCAGGATCAGGGAAGAGCTCCTATAATTCACCCCTCCACTTT.

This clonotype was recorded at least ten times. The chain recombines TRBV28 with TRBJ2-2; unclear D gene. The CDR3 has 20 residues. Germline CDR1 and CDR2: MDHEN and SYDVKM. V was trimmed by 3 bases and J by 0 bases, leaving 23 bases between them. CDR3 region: CASSFPVGGPVQSNTGELFF. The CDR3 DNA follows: TGTGCCAGCAGTTTCCCCGTGGGCGGCCCCGTACAATCGAACACCGGGGAGCTGTTTTTT.